This T cell receptor (beta chain) was captured in a study of cytomegalovirus exposure and HLA in healthy donors. Study findings and constraints: Despite most TCR sequences being rare, some public TCRs occurred in many donors. Testing in vitro showed a few CMV-associated chains specific for CMV antigens. Later, an analysis found that TCR clusters from the first cohort tended to co-occur in the 95 to 150 validation repertoires. Using the classifier, cytomegalovirus status was reportedly diagnosed with high specificity and sensitivity.

Concerning this clone itself: Its antigen remains unidentified.

Assay used: immunoSEQ multiplex PCR; TCRdb lists only in-frame clones, some missing. The sample records 250,000 to 400,000 clones, 88% being singletons. CDR1 and CDR2 (germline): MNHEY, SVGAGI. The CDR3 covers 13 residues. V lost 2 bases and J 6 bases, leaving 10 bases between the germline ends. Sequenced input: PBMCs. This clonotype was sampled from a man aged 30 to 45 in good health and CMV-seronegative. The genes are TRBV6-5 and TRBJ1-2; D is unresolved. CDR3 sequence reads: CASSYRGRDGYTF. The CDR3 nucleotides read TGTGCCAGCAGTTACCGGGGTCGGGATGGCTACACCTTC.